This T cell receptor beta chain was recovered during a study of blood T cell repertoires in COVID-19. This CDR3 comprises 17 residues. TCRdb's table, derived via immunoSEQ multiplex PCR, lists solely in-frame clones and lacks some. The profile shows 65,000 to 90,000 clones, approximately 86% of them singletons. What was sequenced was peripheral blood. The V gene is TRBV21-1, the J gene TRBJ2-7; the tabulated D call, TRBD1, remains unverified against the DNA. TRBV21-1 is termed a pseudogene. This sequence originates from an elderly man with COVID-19, enrolled during active disease. Here the CDR3 reads CASSKWTGTGGGYEQYF. The CDR3 nucleotides read TGTGCCAGCAGCAAATGGACCGGGACAGGGGGAGGCTACGAGCAGTACTTC.